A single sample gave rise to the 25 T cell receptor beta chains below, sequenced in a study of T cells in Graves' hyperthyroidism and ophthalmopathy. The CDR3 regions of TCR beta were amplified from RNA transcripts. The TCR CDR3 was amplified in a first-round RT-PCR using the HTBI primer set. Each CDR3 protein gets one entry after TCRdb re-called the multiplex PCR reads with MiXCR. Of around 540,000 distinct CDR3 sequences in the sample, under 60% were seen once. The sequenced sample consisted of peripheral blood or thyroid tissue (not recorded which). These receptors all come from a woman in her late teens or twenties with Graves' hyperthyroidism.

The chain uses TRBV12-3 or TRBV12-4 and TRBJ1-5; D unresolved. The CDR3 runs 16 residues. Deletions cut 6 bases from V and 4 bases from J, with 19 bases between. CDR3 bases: TGTGCCAGCAGGTACGACACGGGAGATTTAAATCAGCCCCAGCATTTT. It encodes CASRYDTGDLNQPQHF.

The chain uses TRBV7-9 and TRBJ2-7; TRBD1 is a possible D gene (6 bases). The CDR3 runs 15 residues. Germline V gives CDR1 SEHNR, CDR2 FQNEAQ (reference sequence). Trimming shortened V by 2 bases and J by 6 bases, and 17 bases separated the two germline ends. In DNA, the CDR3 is TGTGCCAGCAGCTTAAGGGGGATTACAGGAGGCGAGCAGTACTTC. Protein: CASSLRGITGGEQYF.

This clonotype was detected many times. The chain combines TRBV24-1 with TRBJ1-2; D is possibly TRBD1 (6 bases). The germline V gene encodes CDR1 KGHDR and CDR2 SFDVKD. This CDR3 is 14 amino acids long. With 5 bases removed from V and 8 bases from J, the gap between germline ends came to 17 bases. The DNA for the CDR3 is TGTGCCACCAGTGTTTTCTACAGGGCAGAGGGCTACACCTTC. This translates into CATSVFYRAEGYTF.

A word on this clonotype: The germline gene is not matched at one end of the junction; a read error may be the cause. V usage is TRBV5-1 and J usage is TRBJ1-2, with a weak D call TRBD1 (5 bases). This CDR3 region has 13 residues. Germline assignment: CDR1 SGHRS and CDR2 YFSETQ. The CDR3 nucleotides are TGTGCCAGCAGCATCGGGACGGGCGGTGGCTACACCTTC. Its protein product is CASSIGTGGGYTF.

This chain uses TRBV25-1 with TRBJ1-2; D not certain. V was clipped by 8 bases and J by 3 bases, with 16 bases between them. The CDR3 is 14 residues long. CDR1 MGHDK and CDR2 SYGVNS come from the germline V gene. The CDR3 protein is CASVEASEYYGYTF. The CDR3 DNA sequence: TGTGCCAGCGTTGAAGCCTCAGAGTACTATGGCTACACCTTC.

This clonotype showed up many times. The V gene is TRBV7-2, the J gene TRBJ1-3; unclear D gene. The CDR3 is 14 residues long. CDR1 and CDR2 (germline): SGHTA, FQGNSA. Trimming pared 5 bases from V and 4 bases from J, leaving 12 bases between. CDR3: CASSTRQAGNTIYF. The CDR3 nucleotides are TGTGCCAGCAGCACCCGACAAGCAGGAAACACCATATATTTT.

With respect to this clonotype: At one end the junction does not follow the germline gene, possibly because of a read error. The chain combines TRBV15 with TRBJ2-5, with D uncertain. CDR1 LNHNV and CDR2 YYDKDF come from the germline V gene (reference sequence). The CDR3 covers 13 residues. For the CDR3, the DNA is TGTGCCAGCAGCAGAGATTCACAAGAGACCCGGTACTTC. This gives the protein CASSRDSQETRYF.

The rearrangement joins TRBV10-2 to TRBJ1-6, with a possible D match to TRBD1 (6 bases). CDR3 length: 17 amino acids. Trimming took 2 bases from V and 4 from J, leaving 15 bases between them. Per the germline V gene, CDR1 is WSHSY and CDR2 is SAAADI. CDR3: CASSETWGARYNSPLHF. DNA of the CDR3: TGCGCCAGCAGTGAGACGTGGGGGGCGAGATATAATTCACCCCTCCACTTT.

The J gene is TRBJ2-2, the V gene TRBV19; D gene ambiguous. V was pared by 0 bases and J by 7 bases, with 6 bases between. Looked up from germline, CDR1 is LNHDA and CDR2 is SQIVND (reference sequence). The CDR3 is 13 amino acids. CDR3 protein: CASSIDASGELFF. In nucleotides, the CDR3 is TGTGCCAGTAGTATAGATGCAAGCGGGGAGCTGTTTTTT.

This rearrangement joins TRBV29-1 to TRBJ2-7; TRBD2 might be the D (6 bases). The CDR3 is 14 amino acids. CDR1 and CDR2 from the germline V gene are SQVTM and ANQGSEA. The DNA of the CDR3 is TGCGCCTGGAGTGGAGGGGCGAGCTCCTACGAGCAGTACTTC. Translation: CAWSGGASSYEQYF.

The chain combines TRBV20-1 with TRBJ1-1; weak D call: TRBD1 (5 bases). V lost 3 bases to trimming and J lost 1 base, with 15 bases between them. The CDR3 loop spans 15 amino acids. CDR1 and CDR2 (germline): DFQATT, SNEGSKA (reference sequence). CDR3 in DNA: TGCAGTGCTAGGATCCTTGACAGTTGGAACACTGAAGCTTTCTTT. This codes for CSARILDSWNTEAFF.

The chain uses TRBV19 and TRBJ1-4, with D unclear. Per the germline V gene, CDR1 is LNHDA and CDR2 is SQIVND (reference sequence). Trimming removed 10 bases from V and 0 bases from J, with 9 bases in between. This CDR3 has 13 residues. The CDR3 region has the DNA TGTGCCACCCGCGGCGCAACTAATGAAAAACTGTTTTTT. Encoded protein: CATRGATNEKLFF.

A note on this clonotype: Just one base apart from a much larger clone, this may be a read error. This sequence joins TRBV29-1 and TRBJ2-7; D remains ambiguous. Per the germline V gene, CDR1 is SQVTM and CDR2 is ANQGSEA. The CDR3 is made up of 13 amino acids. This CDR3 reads CSVVVIPAYEQCF. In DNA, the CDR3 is TGCAGCGTTGTTGTGATACCGGCCTACGAGCAGTGCTTC.

DNA of the CDR3: TGCAGCGTTGAGGGGGGCGCAGGGGGCTTGGGCTACACCTTC. The encoded protein is CSVEGGAGGLGYTF. The chain recombines TRBV29-1 with TRBJ1-2, with 8 nucleotides matching TRBD1. V shed 3 bases and J 8 bases; nucleotides not matched to a gene: 11. This CDR3 has 14 residues. Per the germline V gene, CDR1 is SQVTM and CDR2 is ANQGSEA. The full variable domain, completed using reference TRBV29-1 and TRBJ1-2, is SAVISQKPSRDICQRGTSLTIQCQVDSQVTMMFWYRQQPGQSLTLIATANQGSEATYESGFVIDKFPISRPNLTFSTLTVSNMSPEDSSIYLCSVEGGAGGLGYTFGSGTRLTVV.

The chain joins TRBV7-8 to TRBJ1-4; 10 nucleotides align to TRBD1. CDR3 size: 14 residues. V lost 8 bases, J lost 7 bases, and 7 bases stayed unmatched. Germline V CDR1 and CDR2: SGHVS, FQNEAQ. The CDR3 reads CASGDRDRGEKLFF. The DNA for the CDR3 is TGTGCCAGCGGCGACCGGGACAGGGGTGAAAAACTGTTTTTT.

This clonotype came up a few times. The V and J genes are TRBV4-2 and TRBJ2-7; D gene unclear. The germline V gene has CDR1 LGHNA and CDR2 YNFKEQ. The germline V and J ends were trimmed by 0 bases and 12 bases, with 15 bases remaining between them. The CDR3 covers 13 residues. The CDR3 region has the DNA TGTGCCAGCAGCCAAGATTCCGGCGGCGAGAGGTACTTC. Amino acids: CASSQDSGGERYF.

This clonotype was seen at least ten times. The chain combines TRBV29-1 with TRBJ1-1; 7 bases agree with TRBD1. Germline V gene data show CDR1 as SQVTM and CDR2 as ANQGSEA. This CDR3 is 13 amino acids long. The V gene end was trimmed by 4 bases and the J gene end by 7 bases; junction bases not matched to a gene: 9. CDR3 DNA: TGCAGCGTTGTGATGTCGGACAGGTTTGAAGCTTTCTTT. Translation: CSVVMSDRFEAFF.

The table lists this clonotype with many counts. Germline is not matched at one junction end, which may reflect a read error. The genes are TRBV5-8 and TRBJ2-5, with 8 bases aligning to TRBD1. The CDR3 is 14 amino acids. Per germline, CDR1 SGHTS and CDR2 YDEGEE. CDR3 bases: TGTGCCAGCAGGTTGGACAGGGCACAAGAGACCCAGTACTTC. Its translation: CASRLDRAQETQYF. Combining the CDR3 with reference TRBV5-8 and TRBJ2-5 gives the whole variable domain EAGVTQSPTHLIKTRGQQATLRCSPISGHTSVYWYQQALGLGLQFLLWYDEGEERNRGNFPPRFSGRQFPNYSSELNVNALELEDSALYLCASRLDRAQETQYFGPGTRLLVL.

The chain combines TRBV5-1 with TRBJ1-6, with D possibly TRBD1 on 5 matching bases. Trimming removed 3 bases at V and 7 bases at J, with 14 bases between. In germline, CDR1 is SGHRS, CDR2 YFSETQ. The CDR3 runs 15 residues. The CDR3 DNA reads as TGCGCCAGCAGCTCTCTCCCCGAGGGGAATTCACCCCTCCACTTT. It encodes CASSSLPEGNSPLHF. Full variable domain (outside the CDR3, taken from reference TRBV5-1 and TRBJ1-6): KAGVTQTPRYLIKTRGQQVTLSCSPISGHRSVSWYQQTPGQGLQFLFEYFSETQRNKGNFPGRFSGRQFSNSRSEMNVSTLELGDSALYLCASSSLPEGNSPLHFGNGTRLTVT.

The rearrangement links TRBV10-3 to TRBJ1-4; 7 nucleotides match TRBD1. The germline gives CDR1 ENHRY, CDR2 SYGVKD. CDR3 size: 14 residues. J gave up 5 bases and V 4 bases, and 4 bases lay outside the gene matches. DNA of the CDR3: TGTGCCATCAGTGCTGGACAGGTCAATGAAAAACTGTTTTTT. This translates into CAISAGQVNEKLFF.

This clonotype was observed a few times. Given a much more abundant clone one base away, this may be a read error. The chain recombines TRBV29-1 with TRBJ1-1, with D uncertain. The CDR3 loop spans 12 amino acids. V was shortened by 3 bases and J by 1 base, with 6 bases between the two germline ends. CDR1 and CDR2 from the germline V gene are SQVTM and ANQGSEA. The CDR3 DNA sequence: TGCAGCGTTGATATGGGGAACACTGAAGCTTTCTTT. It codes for CSVDMGNTEAFF. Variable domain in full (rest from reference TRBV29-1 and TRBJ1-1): SAVISQKPSRDICQRGTSLTIQCQVDSQVTMMFWYRQQPGQSLTLIATANQGSEATYESGFVIDKFPISRPNLTFSTLTVSNMSPEDSSIYLCSVDMGNTEAFFGQGTRLTVV.

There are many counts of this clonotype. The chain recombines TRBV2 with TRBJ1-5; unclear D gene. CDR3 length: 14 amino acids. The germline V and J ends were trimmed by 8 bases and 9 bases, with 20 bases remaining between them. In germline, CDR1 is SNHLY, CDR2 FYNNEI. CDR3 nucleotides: TGTGCCAGCTTGAAGGATGTAGGCAGTCGGCCCCAGCATTTT. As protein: CASLKDVGSRPQHF. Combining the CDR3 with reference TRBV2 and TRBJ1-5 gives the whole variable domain EPEVTQTPSHQVTQMGQEVILRCVPISNHLYFYWYRQILGQKVEFLVSFYNNEISEKSEIFDDQFSVERPDGSNFTLKIRSTKLEDSAMYFCASLKDVGSRPQHFGDGTRLSIL.

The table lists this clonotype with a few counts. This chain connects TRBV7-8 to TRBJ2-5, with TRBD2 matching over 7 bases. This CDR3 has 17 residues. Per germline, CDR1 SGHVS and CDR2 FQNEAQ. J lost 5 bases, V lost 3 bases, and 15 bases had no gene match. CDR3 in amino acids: CASSLALAASIRETQYF. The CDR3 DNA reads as TGTGCCAGCAGCTTGGCGCTAGCGGCGTCCATACGTGAGACCCAGTACTTC.

As DNA, the CDR3 is TGTGCCAGTAGTGCCCTGAACAGTGCAACTAATGAAAAACTGTTTTTT. Translated, it gives CASSALNSATNEKLFF. V usage is TRBV19 and J usage is TRBJ1-4; D gene uncertain. Trimming stripped 5 bases from V and 0 bases from J, with 13 bases between. The germline V gene has CDR1 LNHDA and CDR2 SQIVND (reference sequence). The CDR3 runs to 16 residues.

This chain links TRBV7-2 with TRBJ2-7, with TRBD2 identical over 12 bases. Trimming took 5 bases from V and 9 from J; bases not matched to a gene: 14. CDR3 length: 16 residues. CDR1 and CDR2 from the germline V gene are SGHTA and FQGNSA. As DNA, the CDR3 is TGTGCCAGCAGCCTTCGCTTACTAGCGGGAGGCCACGTGCAGTACTTC. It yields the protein CASSLRLLAGGHVQYF.